Below, 11 T cell receptor beta chains from the same sample are listed, as sequenced in a study of blood T cell repertoires in COVID-19. The assay was immunoSEQ multiplex PCR, and TCRdb's table has in-frame clones only and misses some. The table lists around 620,000 clones, around 90% of them singletons. Sequenced: peripheral blood. The receptors here all came from a woman younger than 30 with acute or convalescent COVID-19.

This clone was counted a few times. The chain combines TRBV5-4 with TRBJ1-2, with 7 positions matching TRBD1. V shed 5 bases, J shed 4 bases, and the junction held 5 bases outside the gene matches. The CDR3 is made up of 13 amino acids. Germline V gene data show CDR1 as SGHNT and CDR2 as YYREEE (reference sequence). The CDR3 is CASRRQGVYGYTF. In nucleotides, the CDR3 is TGTGCCAGCAGGAGACAGGGTGTCTATGGCTACACCTTC.

The chain combines TRBV5-1 with TRBJ2-5; possible D gene TRBD1, 5 bases. The CDR3 contains 15 residues. Germline values: CDR1 SGHRS, CDR2 YFSETQ. V lost 4 bases and J 4 bases, leaving 17 bases between the germline ends. The CDR3: CASSPVWGYGETQYF. CDR3 DNA: TGCGCCAGCAGCCCAGTATGGGGCTATGGAGAGACCCAGTACTTC.

The chain is built from TRBV11-2 and TRBJ1-1; tentative D call: TRBD1 (6 bases). Per the germline V gene, CDR1 is SGHAT and CDR2 is FQNNGV. CDR3 length: 18 amino acids. V was trimmed by 2 bases and J by 2 bases, leaving 21 bases between them. Here the CDR3 reads CASSLPRRGKGSNTEAFF. CDR3 DNA sequence: TGTGCCAGCAGCTTACCGAGAAGGGGGAAGGGGAGCAACACTGAAGCTTTCTTT.

The chain couples TRBV7-3 to TRBJ2-7, with 11 bases identical to TRBD2. Germline V lookup: CDR1 SGHTA, CDR2 FQGTGA. CDR3 size: 14 residues. V lost 4 bases, J lost 8 bases, and 7 bases stayed unmatched. The CDR3 coding sequence is TGTGCCAGCAGCTCCTTGGGACTAGCGGAACAGCAGTACTTC. It translates to CASSSLGLAEQQYF.

The chain carries TRBV11-2 and TRBJ1-4; 12 bases fit TRBD1. The CDR3 spans 15 residues. The germline CDR1 and CDR2 sequences are SGHAT and FQNNGV. The ends lost 3 bases at V and 7 bases at J; junction bases unmatched: 3. The CDR3 is CASSLGQGAREKLFF. In nucleotides, the CDR3 is TGTGCCAGCAGCTTGGGACAGGGGGCACGTGAAAAACTGTTTTTT.

The chain recombines TRBV24-1 with TRBJ2-7; tentatively, D is TRBD1 (5 bases). The CDR3 totals 15 residues. Germline loops: CDR1 KGHDR, CDR2 SFDVKD. The ends were cut back, 2 bases at V and 6 bases at J, with 16 bases in the middle. CDR3 sequence: CATSDSRQTLREQYF. CDR3 bases: TGTGCCACCAGTGATTCCCGACAGACCCTCCGCGAGCAGTACTTC.

The chain uses TRBV7-9 and TRBJ2-6, with 8 positions matching TRBD1. V lost 6 bases and J lost 4; bases outside the gene matches: 14. Germline V CDR1 and CDR2: SEHNR, FQNEAQ (reference sequence). CDR3 length: 18 amino acids. Here the CDR3 DNA reads TGTGCCAGCAGTTTTCCGGGACAGGACCTCGAGGGGGCCAACGTCCTGACTTTC. Translation gives CASSFPGQDLEGANVLTF. Full variable domain (rest looked up from reference TRBV7-9 and TRBJ2-6): DTGVSQNPRHKITKRGQNVTFRCDPISEHNRLYWYRQTLGQGPEFLTYFQNEAQLEKSRLLSDRFSAERPKGSFSTLEIQRTEQGDSAMYLCASSFPGQDLEGANVLTFGAGSRLTVL.

The chain recombines TRBV30 with TRBJ2-2, with D possibly being TRBD1 (5 bases). The CDR3 length is 18 residues. Between the trimmed V and J ends, which lost 0 bases and 3 bases, there was a span of 20 bases. Germline values: CDR1 GTSNPN, CDR2 SVGIG (reference sequence). The DNA of the CDR3 is TGTGCCTGGAGTGTACCCTGGGGCTCGAGGTCGGACACCGGGGAGCTGTTTTTT. Residues: CAWSVPWGSRSDTGELFF.

The chain couples TRBV28 to TRBJ2-7; 7 bases are shared with TRBD2. The CDR3 is made up of 15 amino acids. Losses at the gene ends were 8 bases for V and 4 bases for J; bases not matched to a gene: 14. From germline, CDR1 is MDHEN and CDR2 SYDVKM. CDR3 in DNA: TGTGCCAGCTGGGCTAGCGGATCTCCAAATTACGAGCAGTACTTC. Translating it yields CASWASGSPNYEQYF.

V is TRBV2 and J is TRBJ1-3; 8 positions match TRBD1. The germline V gene encodes CDR1 SNHLY and CDR2 FYNNEI. Germline trimming cut 4 bases from V and 0 bases from J; bases unmatched to any gene: 2. There are 15 residues in the CDR3. The CDR3 loop reads CASSGTGYSGNTIYF. CDR3 in DNA: TGTGCCAGCAGTGGGACAGGGTACTCTGGAAACACCATATATTTT.

The V and J genes are TRBV19 and TRBJ1-5; 8 bases align to TRBD1. This CDR3 spans 16 amino acids. Germline-derived CDR1 and CDR2 are LNHDA and SQIVND (reference sequence). V trimming: 3 bases; J trimming: 6 bases; junction bases outside the gene matches: 10. The CDR3 nucleotides are TGTGCCAGTAGTATGAGGGACGCCAGGGGGCGTCAGCCCCAGCATTTT. Its protein product is CASSMRDARGRQPQHF.